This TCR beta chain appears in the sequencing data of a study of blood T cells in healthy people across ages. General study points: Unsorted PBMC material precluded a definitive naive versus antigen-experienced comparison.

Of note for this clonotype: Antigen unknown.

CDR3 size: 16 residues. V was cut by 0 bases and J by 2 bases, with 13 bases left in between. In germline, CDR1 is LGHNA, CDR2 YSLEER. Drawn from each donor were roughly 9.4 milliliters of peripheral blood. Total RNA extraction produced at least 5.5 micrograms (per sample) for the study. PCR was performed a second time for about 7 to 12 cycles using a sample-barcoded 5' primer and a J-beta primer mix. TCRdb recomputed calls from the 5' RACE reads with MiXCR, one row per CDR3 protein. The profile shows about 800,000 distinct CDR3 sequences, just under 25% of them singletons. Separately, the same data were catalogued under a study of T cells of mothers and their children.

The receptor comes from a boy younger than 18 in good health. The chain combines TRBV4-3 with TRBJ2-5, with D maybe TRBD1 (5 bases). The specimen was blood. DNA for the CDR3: TGCGCCAGCAGCCAAGATCTCAGGGCAACTCAAGAGACCCAGTACTTC. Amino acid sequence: CASSQDLRATQETQYF.